This T cell receptor (beta chain) came from a study of blood T cell repertoires in COVID-19. Profiled with immunoSEQ multiplex PCR; TCRdb holds only in-frame clones, not every one. Seen here are around 70,000 clones, around 86% observed once, and the top ten hold 25% to 30%. Unmatched junction bases numbered 1, after V lost 1 base and J lost 4 bases. CDR3 length: 13 residues. The germline gives CDR1 SGHNT, CDR2 YYREEE (reference sequence). Sequencing was done on a sample of peripheral blood. The chain combines TRBV5-4 with TRBJ1-2; TRBD1 agrees at 7 bases. The origin of this receptor is a woman of 80 years or more with active or convalescent COVID-19. CDR3 nucleotides: TGTGCCAGCAGCTTGTCAGGGGGCTATGGCTACACCTTC. Translated, it gives CASSLSGGYGYTF.